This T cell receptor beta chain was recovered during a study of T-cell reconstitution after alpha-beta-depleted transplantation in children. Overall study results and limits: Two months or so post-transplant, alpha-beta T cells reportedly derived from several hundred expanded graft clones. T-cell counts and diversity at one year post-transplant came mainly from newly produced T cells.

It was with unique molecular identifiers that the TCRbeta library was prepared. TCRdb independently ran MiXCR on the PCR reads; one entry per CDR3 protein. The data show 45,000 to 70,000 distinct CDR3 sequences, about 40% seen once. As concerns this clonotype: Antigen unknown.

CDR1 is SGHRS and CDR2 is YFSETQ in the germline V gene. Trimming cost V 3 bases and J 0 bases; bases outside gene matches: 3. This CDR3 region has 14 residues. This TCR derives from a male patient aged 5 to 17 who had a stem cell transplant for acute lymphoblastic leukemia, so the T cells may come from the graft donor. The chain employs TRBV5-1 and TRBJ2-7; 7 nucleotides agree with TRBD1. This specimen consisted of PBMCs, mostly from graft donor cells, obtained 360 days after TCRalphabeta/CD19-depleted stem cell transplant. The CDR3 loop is CASSSWDSSYEQYF. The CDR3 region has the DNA TGCGCCAGCAGCTCCTGGGACAGCTCCTACGAGCAGTACTTC.